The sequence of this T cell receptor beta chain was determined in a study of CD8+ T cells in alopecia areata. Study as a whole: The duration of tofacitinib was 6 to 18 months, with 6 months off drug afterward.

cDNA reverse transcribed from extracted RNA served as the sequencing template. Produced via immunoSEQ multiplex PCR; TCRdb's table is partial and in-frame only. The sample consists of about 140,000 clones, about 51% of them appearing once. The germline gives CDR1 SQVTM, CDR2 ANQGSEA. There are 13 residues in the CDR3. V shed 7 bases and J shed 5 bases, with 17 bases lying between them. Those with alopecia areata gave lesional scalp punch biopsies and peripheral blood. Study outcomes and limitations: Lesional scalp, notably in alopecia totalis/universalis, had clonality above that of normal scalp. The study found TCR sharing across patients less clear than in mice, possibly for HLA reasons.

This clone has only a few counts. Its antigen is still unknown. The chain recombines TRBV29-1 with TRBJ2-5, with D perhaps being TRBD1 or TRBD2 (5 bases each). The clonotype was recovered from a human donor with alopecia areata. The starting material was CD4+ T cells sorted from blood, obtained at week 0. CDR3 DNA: TGCAGCGCAACCGGGACCCTAACGGAGACCCAGTACTTC. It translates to CSATGTLTETQYF.